This TCR beta chain was identified during a study of cytomegalovirus exposure and HLA in healthy donors. The germline V gene encodes CDR1 SGHVS and CDR2 FNYEAQ. CDR3 length: 14 amino acids. As for this clone: At one end, the junction sequence differs from germline, possibly due to a read error.

The PCR employed 60 Vbeta primers together with 13 Jbeta primers. Some clones are missing from TCRdb's copy, which holds only in-frame ones; the method was immunoSEQ multiplex PCR. This sample has roughly 180,000 clones; nearly 80% occur once, and the top ten carry about 3%. This chain links TRBV7-6 with TRBJ1-3; 7 bases line up with TRBD1. The sequencing sample was made of PBMCs. The TCR was taken from a female donor in good health and CMV-seronegative. This CDR3 reads CAGSLGGSGNTIYF. The CDR3 nucleotides are TGTGCCGGCAGCCTAGGGGGCTCGGGAAACACCATATATTTT. Full variable domain (remainder filled in from reference TRBV7-6 and TRBJ1-3): GAGVSQSPRYKVTKRGQDVALRCDPISGHVSLYWYRQALGQGPEFLTYFNYEAQQDKSGLPNDRFSAERPEGSISTLTIQRTEQRDSAMYRCAGSLGGSGNTIYFGEGSWLTVV.